Listed below are T cell receptor beta chains from one sample, sequenced in a study of blood T cell repertoires in COVID-19. This table comes from immunoSEQ multiplex PCR, and its TCRdb copy is limited to in-frame clones, with some not included. The repertoire holds under 150,000 clones, with around four fifths as singletons. The sample taken for sequencing was peripheral blood. All receptors come from a middle-aged man with active or convalescent COVID-19. The CDR3 runs from the conserved cysteine through the conserved F or W. D genes are given only for firm matches. Not every row has a clone size; where given, it reads once, few, many or a size class.

>NA|TRBJ1-5|TRBV29-1|few|13
TGCAGCGCCCGGCAGGGTGTTAATCAGCCCCAGCATTTT
CSARQGVNQPQHF
>NA|TRBJ2-3|TRBV12-3/TRBV12-4|NA|13
TGTGCCAGCAGGGTCCTAATGGCAGATACGCAGTATTTT
CASRVLMADTQYF
>NA|TRBJ2-7|TRBV4-1|NA|12
TGCGCCAGCAGCCAAGCAGACACGGAGCAGTACTTC
CASSQADTEQYF
>NA|TRBJ2-1|TRBV6-5|NA|13
TGTGCCAGCGGGGGCAGCTCCTACAATGAGCAGTTCTTC
CASGGSSYNEQFF
>NA|TRBJ2-5|TRBV5-6|NA|13
TGTGCCAGCAGCTGGGACTTCCAAGAGACCCAGTACTTC
CASSWDFQETQYF
>TRBD2|TRBJ2-3|TRBV5-4|NA|16
TGTGCCAGCAGCCCCGGGGGGTGGGGTCTGACAGATACGCAGTATTTT
CASSPGGWGLTDTQYF
>NA|TRBJ2-2|TRBV18|NA|16
TGTGCCAGCTCACCGGCTGTGGTCCAGAACACCGGGGAGCTGTTTTTT
CASSPAVVQNTGELFF
>NA|TRBJ1-4|TRBV10-2|NA|14
TGCGCCAGCAGTAACGGGGCAACTAATGAAAAACTGTTTTTT
CASSNGATNEKLFF
>NA|TRBJ1-5|TRBV6-5|once|13
TGTGCCGCCAAATCGGGGAGCAATCAGCCCCAGCATTTT
CAAKSGSNQPQHF
>NA|TRBJ1-2|TRBV29-1|NA|13
TGCAGCGTTGCTCTGGAGGTTGGCTATGGCTACACCTTC
CSVALEVGYGYTF
>NA|TRBJ1-2|TRBV6-1|few|15
TGTGCCAGCAGTGACAGTAGGAGGGCGGCCTATGGCTACACCTTC
CASSDSRRAAYGYTF
>NA|TRBJ2-7|TRBV2|NA|15
TGTGCCAGCAGCCGAAGCGGGCAAAACCCCTACGAGCAGTACTTC
CASSRSGQNPYEQYF
>TRBD1|TRBJ1-3|TRBV5-1|NA|17
TGCGCCAGCAGCCTACTTGCAGGGGGAGACTCTGGAAACACCATATATTTT
CASSLLAGGDSGNTIYF
>TRBD2|TRBJ2-3|TRBV10-1|NA|15
TGCGCCAGCAGTGAGAGCCGGGGGGGTACAGATACGCAGTATTTT
CASSESRGGTDTQYF
>TRBD1|TRBJ1-3|TRBV2|NA|16
TGTGCCAGCAGCCCACAGGGGCTGGGGGCTGGAAACACCATATATTTT
CASSPQGLGAGNTIYF
>NA|TRBJ1-4|TRBV9|once|16
TGTGCCAGCAGCGTAGAGGCTGGGGGGGACGGGGAAAAACTGTTTTTT
CASSVEAGGDGEKLFF
>NA|TRBJ1-1|TRBV12-3/TRBV12-4|NA|12
TGTGCCAGCAGTTCAACAGGGACTGAAGCTTTCTTT
CASSSTGTEAFF
>NA|TRBJ1-5|TRBV19|NA|14
TGTGCCAGTACGGGGGGGAGGGGAAATCAGCCCCAGCATTTT
CASTGGRGNQPQHF
>NA|TRBJ2-7|TRBV28|once|12
TGTGCCAGCAATGGGGGAGGCTACGAGCAGTACTTC
CASNGGGYEQYF
>NA|TRBJ1-2|TRBV6-5|NA|14
TGTGCCAGCAGACCCGGGACTGCAACTTATGGCTACACCTTC
CASRPGTATYGYTF
>TRBD1|TRBJ2-2|TRBV12-5|NA|13
TGTGCCATTGGGACAGGGGACACCGGGGAGCTGTTTTTT
CAIGTGDTGELFF
>NA|TRBJ1-5|TRBV12-5|NA|12
TGTGCTAGTGGGGCCAACAATCAGCCCCAGCATTTT
CASGANNQPQHF
>TRBD1|TRBJ2-3|TRBV29-1|NA|15
TGCAGCACCTCTTCCCCGGGACAGGGGGCAGATACGCAGTATTTT
CSTSSPGQGADTQYF
>TRBD1|TRBJ1-5|TRBV28|NA|16
TGTGCCAGCAGACACGGGACAGTTTATAGCAATCAGCCCCAGCATTTT
CASRHGTVYSNQPQHF
>TRBD2|TRBJ2-7|TRBV27|NA|14
TGTGCCAGCAGTCCCGGGACTAGCTTACTCGAGCAGTACTTC
CASSPGTSLLEQYF
>TRBD1|TRBJ2-1|TRBV12-3/TRBV12-4|NA|12
TGTGCCAGCAGTTTAGGAGGGGGACAGTGGTTCTTC
CASSLGGGQWFF
>TRBD1|TRBJ1-4|TRBV19|NA|17
TGTGCCAGTAGTGCGACAGGGGGCACTCTGTCTAATGAAAAACTGTTTTTT
CASSATGGTLSNEKLFF
>TRBD1|TRBJ1-2|TRBV6-1|NA|17
TGTGCCAGCAGTGAAAGTTATTTGGGACAGGGGGCGAGAGGCTACACCTTC
CASSESYLGQGARGYTF
>NA|TRBJ2-7|TRBV6-1|NA|15
TGTGCCAGCAGTGAGTGGCAGGGAATTATGTACGAGCAGTACTTC
CASSEWQGIMYEQYF
>NA|TRBJ1-2|TRBV12-3/TRBV12-4|NA|11
TGTGCCAGCAGTTTCTACTATGGCTACACCTTC
CASSFYYGYTF
>NA|TRBJ1-1|TRBV9|NA|13
TGTGCCAGCAGCGTTAACCAGGTAACTGAAGCTTTCTTT
CASSVNQVTEAFF
>NA|TRBJ1-5|TRBV6-5|NA|12
TGTGCCACCTTGGGCCAGTATCAGCCCCAGCATTTT
CATLGQYQPQHF
>NA|TRBJ1-1|TRBV11-2|NA|11
TGTGCCAGCAGCCTAGGGGCCATTGACCTCTTT
CASSLGAIDLF
>NA|TRBJ1-5|TRBV4-3|NA|16
TGCGCCAGCAGCCAAGATGGTCCGGGAAGCAATCAGCCCCAGCATTTT
CASSQDGPGSNQPQHF
>TRBD1|TRBJ1-5|TRBV18|NA|16
TGTGCCAGCTCACCCGCCACAGGGGGTTCAAATCAGCCCCAGCATTTT
CASSPATGGSNQPQHF
>TRBD1|TRBJ2-2|TRBV5-1|NA|17
TGCGCCAGCAGCTTGCACTCACAGGGGGCGAACACCGGGGAGCTGTTTTTT
CASSLHSQGANTGELFF
>NA|TRBJ1-1|TRBV18|few|14
TGTGCCAGCTCACCGAGGGAAGGGAGCACTGAAGCTTTCTTT
CASSPREGSTEAFF
>TRBD1|TRBJ1-5|TRBV6-5|NA|14
TGTGCCAGCAGGGGACAGGGGGGCAATCAGCCCCAGCATTTT
CASRGQGGNQPQHF
>NA|TRBJ1-2|TRBV5-6|NA|15
TGTGCCAGCAGCCCACGGACGGACTTAAACTATGGCTACACCTTC
CASSPRTDLNYGYTF
>NA|TRBJ1-6|TRBV6-5|once|16
TGTGCCAGCAGTTACGCAGGGAGGAACTATAATTCACCCCTCCACTTT
CASSYAGRNYNSPLHF
>TRBD1|TRBJ1-5|TRBV7-2|NA|16
TGTGCCAGCAGCTTAGTCGGGACAGCTAGCAATCAGCCCCAGCATTTT
CASSLVGTASNQPQHF
>NA|TRBJ2-3|TRBV5-1|NA|14
TGCGCCAGCAGCTGGGGAGGAAGCACAGATACGCAGTATTTT
CASSWGGSTDTQYF
>TRBD2|TRBJ2-1|TRBV6-5|few|15
TGTGCCAGCAGGGGGACTAGCGGGGGTTACAATGAGCAGTTCTTC
CASRGTSGGYNEQFF
>TRBD2|TRBJ2-3|TRBV5-1|once|15
TGCGCCAGCATGAGCGGGGGGGCCATCGCAGATACGCAGTATTTT
CASMSGGAIADTQYF
>NA|TRBJ1-1|TRBV7-2|NA|13
TGTGCCAGCAGCATACAGGAGAACACTGAAGCTTTCTTT
CASSIQENTEAFF
>NA|TRBJ2-1|TRBV20-1|NA|14
TGCAGTGCTAGTCTTTCAGTCAGTCCCAATGAGCAGTTCTTC
CSASLSVSPNEQFF
>TRBD2|TRBJ2-5|TRBV11-3|NA|15
TGTGCCAGCAGCTCGACTAGCGGGGGCGAAGAGACCCAGTACTTC
CASSSTSGGEETQYF
>NA|TRBJ1-1|TRBV2|many|13
TGTGCCAGCCTACGGGATAGGAACACTGAAGCTTTCTTT
CASLRDRNTEAFF
>TRBD1|TRBJ2-3|TRBV4-1|NA|16
TGCGCCAGCAGCCAAGAAGGACAGGGCCGCACAGATACGCAGTATTTT
CASSQEGQGRTDTQYF
>NA|TRBJ2-7|TRBV3-1/TRBV3-2|NA|14
TGTGCCAGCAGCCAATTAGGGGGTTCCTACGAGCAGTACTTC
CASSQLGGSYEQYF
>TRBD1|TRBJ2-1|TRBV5-1|NA|14
TGCGCCAGCAGACAACAGGGGGTTATTAATGAGCAGTTCTTC
CASRQQGVINEQFF
>NA|TRBJ1-4|TRBV7-2|NA|16
TGTGCCAGCAGCTTAGCGATGCCAGCAACTAATGAAAAACTGTTTTTT
CASSLAMPATNEKLFF
>NA|TRBJ2-1|TRBV24-1|NA|14
TGTGCCACCAGTGGGGCTGCCCCCTACAATGAGCAGTTCTTC
CATSGAAPYNEQFF
>NA|TRBJ1-1|TRBV7-6|NA|17
TGTGCCAGCAACTGGAGGGCAGGTATAGGTGTGAACACTGAAGCTTTCTTT
CASNWRAGIGVNTEAFF
>NA|TRBJ2-3|TRBV27|NA|16
TGTGCCAGCACCGAGGGGACTTCTCCGGGGCGGGATACGCAGTATTTT
CASTEGTSPGRDTQYF
>NA|TRBJ2-7|TRBV12-3/TRBV12-4|NA|11
TGTGCCAGCAGTTTATTCCGCGAGCAGTACTTC
CASSLFREQYF
>NA|TRBJ1-2|TRBV19|NA|16
TGTGCCAGTAGTATAGCGCCGACAGGTGAGTGTAAGGGCTACACCTTC
CASSIAPTGECKGYTF
>NA|TRBJ1-2|TRBV10-2|NA|15
TGCGCCAGCAGTGAGTCGCGGAGGGAAAGCTATGGCTACACCTTC
CASSESRRESYGYTF
>NA|TRBJ2-7|TRBV6-5|NA|14
TGTGCCAGCAGTTACTACAGCCCCGGCTACGAGCAGTACTTC
CASSYYSPGYEQYF